The source of this TCR beta chain is a study of blood T cell repertoires in COVID-19. In the study's own analysis: Cell counts per sample came from amplifying reference gene primers. Libraries were prepared by immunoSEQ multiplex PCR; TCRdb keeps only in-frame clonotypes and omits some of them. V and J calls and clone size are given by that table; D and trimming were obtained from the DNA. The table shows about 86,000 clones, with roughly 84% occurring only once. The V and J ends lost 3 bases and 1 base respectively, with 13 bases between them. The CDR3 length is 15 residues. The germline gives CDR1 MNHEY, CDR2 SMNVEV (reference sequence).

The specimen was peripheral blood. The TCR comes from a man aged 70-80 years with acute or convalescent COVID-19. The chain is built from TRBV27 and TRBJ2-7; TRBD2 is a possible D gene (5 bases). CDR3 protein: CASSFRGLDSYEQYF. The CDR3 nucleotides read TGTGCCAGCAGTTTTCGAGGACTTGATTCCTACGAGCAGTACTTC.